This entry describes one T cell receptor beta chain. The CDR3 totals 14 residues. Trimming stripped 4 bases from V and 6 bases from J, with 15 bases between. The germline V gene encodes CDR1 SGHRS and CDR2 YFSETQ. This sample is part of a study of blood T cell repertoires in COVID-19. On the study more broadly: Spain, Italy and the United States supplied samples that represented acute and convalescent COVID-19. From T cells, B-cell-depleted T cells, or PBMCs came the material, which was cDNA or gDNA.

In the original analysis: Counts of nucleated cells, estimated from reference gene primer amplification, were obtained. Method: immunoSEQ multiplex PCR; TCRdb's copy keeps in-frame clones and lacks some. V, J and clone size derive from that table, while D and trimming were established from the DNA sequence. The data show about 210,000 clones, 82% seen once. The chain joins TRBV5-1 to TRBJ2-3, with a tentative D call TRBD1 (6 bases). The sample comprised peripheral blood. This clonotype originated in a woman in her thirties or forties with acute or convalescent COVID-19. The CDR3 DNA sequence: TGCGCCAGCAGCCCGAACCAGGGGCTGGATACGCAGTATTTT. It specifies CASSPNQGLDTQYF.